This is a list of T cell receptor beta chains from one sample in a study of T cells expressing NK-cell markers. TCRdb reprocessed the 5' RACE reads and stores each CDR3 protein as one record, lacking DNA. The listing records 550,000 to 600,000 distinct CDR3 sequences. The sequencing sample was made of blood T cells: a sorted CD56 or NKG2C T cell subset, CD4+ or CD8+ T cells, or bulk PBMC T cells (not recorded which). These receptor sequences come from a man aged 18-30 years in good health. Each CDR3 is given with its conserved first and last residue.

v_gene,j_gene,CDR3aa
TRBV6-1,TRBJ1-2,CASSEAPSGYTF
TRBV20-1,TRBJ2-5,CSARVGAGGSETQYF
TRBV6-2/TRBV6-3,TRBJ2-3,CARIQGGGTDTQYF
TRBV5-1,TRBJ1-6,CASSSGTQPNSPLHF
TRBV29-1,TRBJ1-6,CSVKTEGSPLHF
TRBV28,TRBJ2-1,CASSLGQYDYNEQFF
TRBV11-2,TRBJ1-2,CASSLVGRGNGYTF
TRBV24-1,TRBJ2-3,CATGLAGAADTQYF
TRBV5-1,TRBJ1-2,CASSNRTSNYGYTF
TRBV11-2,TRBJ2-1,CASSLPSNNEQFF
TRBV27,TRBJ2-3,CASSLSRPTPLDTQYF
TRBV21-1,TRBJ2-7,CASSTQNRGPYEQYF
TRBV5-1,TRBJ2-2,CASSLISVDLGTGELFF
TRBV30,TRBJ2-1,CAWRPLGGEQFF
TRBV7-2,TRBJ2-1,CASSTRTSGEGGFF
TRBV4-3,TRBJ1-4,CASSQSRGDGKLFF
TRBV25-1,TRBJ2-7,CAAQGDYSDEQYF
TRBV6-1,TRBJ2-5,CATSAQAGGETQYF
TRBV5-1,TRBJ1-5,CASSLAGVSNQPQHF
TRBV12-3/TRBV12-4,TRBJ2-2,CASSPWDTGELFF
TRBV10-3,TRBJ2-2,CAISERLKGPRILTNTGELFF
TRBV12-3/TRBV12-4,TRBJ2-5,CASSQRRETQYF
TRBV20-1,TRBJ2-3,CSARDPQLGTDTQYF
TRBV7-2,TRBJ2-5,CASSDPGQGAWSQYF
TRBV10-3,TRBJ2-7,CAIGTGPSYEQYF
TRBV7-3,TRBJ2-3,CASSASGSADTQYF
TRBV5-1,TRBJ1-1,CASSLVPGAATEAFF
TRBV6-1,TRBJ1-5,CASMRTQGGNQPQHF
TRBV18,TRBJ2-3,CASSHRWDRATDTQYF
TRBV11-2,TRBJ2-6,CASSLGGASGANVLTF
TRBV6-2/TRBV6-3,TRBJ1-5,CASSSGQVQNNQPQHF
TRBV6-2/TRBV6-3,TRBJ2-3,CASSYLGKQYF
TRBV3-1,TRBJ1-1,CASSRKGGSGEAFF
TRBV3-1,TRBJ2-3,CASTDVPGQGPDTQYF
TRBV10-3,TRBJ2-7,CAISDSVASKAYEQYF
TRBV12-3/TRBV12-4,TRBJ2-3,CASSPGSRTSTDTQYF
TRBV12-3/TRBV12-4,TRBJ2-5,CASSPPGRRHQPDF
TRBV24-1,TRBJ2-5,CATSDLLPGTVEETQYF
TRBV18,TRBJ1-1,CASSPPGLGGGTEAFF
TRBV7-9,TRBJ2-1,CASSHPGGLEQFF
TRBV7-2,TRBJ1-3,CASSTRDTIYF
TRBV4-3,TRBJ2-1,CASSQLGSWDYNEQFF
TRBV5-1,TRBJ1-1,CASSQDMNTEAFF
TRBV11-3,TRBJ2-7,CASSSGTSGRTYEQYF
TRBV12-3/TRBV12-4,TRBJ2-4,CASSLSGRYMVQYF
TRBV7-2,TRBJ1-4,CASSTDSSTNEKLFF
TRBV6-2/TRBV6-3,TRBJ2-5,CASRRGIQETQYF
TRBV29-1,TRBJ1-1,CSVEEAGNQAFF
TRBV20-1,TRBJ2-5,CSAREQGSFQETQYF
TRBV3-1,TRBJ2-7,CASSQPPGPLVEQYF
TRBV27,TRBJ2-5,CASRMTGTETQYF
TRBV15,TRBJ1-1,CATSGGGTEAFF
TRBV5-5,TRBJ1-5,CASSQGPGQNQPQHF